Sequencing of this TCR beta chain was carried out in a study of regulatory T cells. Study-wide points: Hydrophobic residues at CDR3 positions 6 and 7 were enriched in conventional CD4+ T cells of CD3G-deficient patients. Skewed V and J usage and few unique V-J pairs marked patient repertoires, most in Tregs.

Primers: 52 TRBV forward and 13 TRBJ reverse. The data were produced by immunoSEQ multiplex PCR, yet TCRdb's version contains in-frame clones alone and is incomplete. Here the sample spans 30,000 to 40,000 clones, around 89% being singletons. A word on this clone: Its matching antigen is unknown.

A couple of CD3G-deficient patients had more severe autoimmunity; all had some. The specimen was conventional CD4+ T cells sorted from blood. This clonotype originated in a person under 35 with CD3G deficiency.

CDR3 in amino acids: CASRTGGTGNQPQHF. The CDR3 nucleotides read TGTGCCAGCAGGACAGGGGGCACGGGTAATCAGCCCCAGCATTTT. The chain uses TRBV28 and TRBJ1-5, with 10 bases lining up with TRBD1. The CDR3 length is 15 residues. The germline V gene encodes CDR1 MDHEN and CDR2 SYDVKM. Trimming at V came to 6 bases and at J to 4 bases, leaving 6 bases not matched to a gene.